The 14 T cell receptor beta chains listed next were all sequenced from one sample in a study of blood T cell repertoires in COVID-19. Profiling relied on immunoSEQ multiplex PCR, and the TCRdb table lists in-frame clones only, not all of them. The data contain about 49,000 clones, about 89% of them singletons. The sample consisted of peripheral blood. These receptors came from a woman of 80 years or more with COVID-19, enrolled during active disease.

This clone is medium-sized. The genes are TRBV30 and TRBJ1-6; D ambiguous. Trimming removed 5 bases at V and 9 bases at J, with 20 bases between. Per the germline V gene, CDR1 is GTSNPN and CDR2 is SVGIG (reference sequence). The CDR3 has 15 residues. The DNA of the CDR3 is TGTGCCTGGGGCGAACCTGGAGGTTTGGCTTCACCCCTCCACTTT. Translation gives CAWGEPGGLASPLHF.

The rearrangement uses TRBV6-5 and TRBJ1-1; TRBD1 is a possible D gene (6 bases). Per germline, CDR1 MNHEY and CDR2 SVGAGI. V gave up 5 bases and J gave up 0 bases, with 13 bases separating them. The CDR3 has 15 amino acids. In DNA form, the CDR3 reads TGTGCCAGCAGTCCCAAGACAGGATTGAACACTGAAGCTTTCTTT. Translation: CASSPKTGLNTEAFF.

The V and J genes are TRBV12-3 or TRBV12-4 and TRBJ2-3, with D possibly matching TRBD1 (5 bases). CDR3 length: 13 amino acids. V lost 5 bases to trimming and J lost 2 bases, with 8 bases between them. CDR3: CASSDSYTDTQYF. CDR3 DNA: TGTGCCAGCAGTGACAGCTACACAGATACGCAGTATTTT.

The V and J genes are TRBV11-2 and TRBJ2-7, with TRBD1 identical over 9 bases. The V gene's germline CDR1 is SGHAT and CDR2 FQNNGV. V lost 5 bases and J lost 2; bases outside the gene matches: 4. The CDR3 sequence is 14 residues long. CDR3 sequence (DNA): TGTGCCAGCAGCCCGGGACAGGGCCCCTACGAGCAGTACTTC. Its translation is CASSPGQGPYEQYF. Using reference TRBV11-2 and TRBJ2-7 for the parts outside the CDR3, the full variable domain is EAGVAQSPRYKIIEKRQSVAFWCNPISGHATLYWYQQILGQGPKLLIQFQNNGVVDDSQLPKDRFSAERLKGVDSTLKIQPAKLEDSAVYLCASSPGQGPYEQYFGPGTRLTVT.

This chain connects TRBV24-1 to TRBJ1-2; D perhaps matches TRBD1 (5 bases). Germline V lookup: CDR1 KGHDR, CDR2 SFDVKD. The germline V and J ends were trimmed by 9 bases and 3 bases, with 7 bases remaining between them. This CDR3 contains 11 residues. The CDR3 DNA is TGTGCCACCTGGGGGGACTATGGCTACACCTTC. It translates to CATWGDYGYTF.

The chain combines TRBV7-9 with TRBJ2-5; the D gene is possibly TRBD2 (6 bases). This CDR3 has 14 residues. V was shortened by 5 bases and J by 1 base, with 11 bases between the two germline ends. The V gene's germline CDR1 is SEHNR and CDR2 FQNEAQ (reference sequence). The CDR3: CASSRGTAQETQYF. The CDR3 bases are TGTGCCAGCAGCCGGGGGACCGCCCAAGAGACCCAGTACTTC.

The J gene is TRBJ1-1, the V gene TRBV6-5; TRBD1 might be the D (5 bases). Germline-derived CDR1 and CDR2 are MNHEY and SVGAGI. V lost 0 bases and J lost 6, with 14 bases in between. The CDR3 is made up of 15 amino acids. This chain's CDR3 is CASSYSAIGAPEAFF. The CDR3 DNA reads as TGTGCCAGCAGTTACTCGGCAATAGGGGCACCTGAAGCTTTCTTT.

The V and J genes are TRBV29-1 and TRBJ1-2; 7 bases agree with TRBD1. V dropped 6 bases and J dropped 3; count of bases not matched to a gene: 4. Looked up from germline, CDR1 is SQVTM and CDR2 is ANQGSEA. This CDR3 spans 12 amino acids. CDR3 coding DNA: TGCAGCGTGGACAGGCTATACTATGGCTACACCTTC. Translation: CSVDRLYYGYTF.

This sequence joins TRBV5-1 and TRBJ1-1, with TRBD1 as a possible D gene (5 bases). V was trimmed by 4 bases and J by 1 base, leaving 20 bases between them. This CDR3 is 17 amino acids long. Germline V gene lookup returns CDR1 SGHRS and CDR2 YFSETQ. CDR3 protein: CASSPRGGVIGNTEAFF. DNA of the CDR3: TGCGCCAGCAGCCCGCGCGGAGGGGTAATTGGGAACACTGAAGCTTTCTTT.

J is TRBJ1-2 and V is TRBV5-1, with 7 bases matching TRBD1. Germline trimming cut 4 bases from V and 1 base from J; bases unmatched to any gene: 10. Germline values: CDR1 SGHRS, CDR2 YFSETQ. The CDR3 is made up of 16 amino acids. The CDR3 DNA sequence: TGCGCCAGCAGCCCTTATCAGGGGGGTGATAACTATGGCTACACCTTC. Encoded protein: CASSPYQGGDNYGYTF.

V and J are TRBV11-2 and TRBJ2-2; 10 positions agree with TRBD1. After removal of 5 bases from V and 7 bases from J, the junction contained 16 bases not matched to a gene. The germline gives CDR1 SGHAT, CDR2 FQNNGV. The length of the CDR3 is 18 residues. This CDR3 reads CASSLPGQGIGPLGELFF. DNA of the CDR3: TGTGCCAGCAGCCTTCCGGGACAGGGGATCGGGCCCCTCGGGGAGCTGTTTTTT.

The CDR3 loop reads CASSPEGRSNQPQHF. CDR3 DNA: TGTGCCAGTAGTCCAGAGGGCAGGAGCAATCAGCCCCAGCATTTT. V and J are TRBV19 and TRBJ1-5, with no clear D. The V gene lost 5 bases and the J gene lost 1 base, with 12 bases spanning the gap. The CDR3 has 15 residues. Germline V gene sequence: CDR1 LNHDA, CDR2 SQIVND (reference sequence).

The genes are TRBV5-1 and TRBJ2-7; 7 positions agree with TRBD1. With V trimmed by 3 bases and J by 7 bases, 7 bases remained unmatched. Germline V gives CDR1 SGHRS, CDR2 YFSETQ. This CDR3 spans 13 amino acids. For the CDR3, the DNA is TGCGCCAGCAGCTCGACGACAGGGTGGGAGCAGTACTTC. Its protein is CASSSTTGWEQYF. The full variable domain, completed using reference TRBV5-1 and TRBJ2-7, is KAGVTQTPRYLIKTRGQQVTLSCSPISGHRSVSWYQQTPGQGLQFLFEYFSETQRNKGNFPGRFSGRQFSNSRSEMNVSTLELGDSALYLCASSSTTGWEQYFGPGTRLTVT.

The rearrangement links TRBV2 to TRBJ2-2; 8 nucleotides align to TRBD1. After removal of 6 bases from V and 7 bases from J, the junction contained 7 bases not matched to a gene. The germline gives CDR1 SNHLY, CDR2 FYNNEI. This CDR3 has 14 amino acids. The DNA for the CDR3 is TGTGCCAGCAGGGGACAGGTTGTGTTCGGGGAGCTGTTTTTT. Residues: CASRGQVVFGELFF.